The clone carrying this T cell receptor beta chain was seen at least ten times. This sample is drawn from a study of T cells in Graves' hyperthyroidism and ophthalmopathy. The source material, RNA transcripts, was used to amplify TCR beta CDR3 regions. RT-PCR in the first round (using the HTBI primer set) targeted the TCR CDR3. In TCRdb, the multiplex PCR reads were re-called with MiXCR into one record per CDR3 protein. Seen here are 110,000 to 150,000 distinct CDR3 sequences, around 21% observed once, and the top ten hold more than 65%. CDR3 length equals 16 residues. CDR1 and CDR2 (germline): SGHAT, FQNNGV. Trimming pared 2 bases from V and 1 base from J, leaving 11 bases between.

The chain recombines TRBV11-2 with TRBJ2-2; possibly TRBD1 for D (6 bases). Material for sequencing was blood. The sequence was obtained from a woman aged 45-65 years with Graves' hyperthyroidism that later progressed to Graves' ophthalmopathy. In nucleotides, the CDR3 is TGTGCCAGCAGCTTAAGAACAGGGTTGAACACCGGGGAGCTGTTTTTT. This gives the protein CASSLRTGLNTGELFF.